The 11 T cell receptor beta chains in this list originate from one sample, sequenced in a study of cytomegalovirus exposure and HLA in healthy donors (dated by TCRdb to the late 2010s). Library creation used the immunoSEQ multiplex PCR assay. A mixture of 60 forward primers for TCR Vbeta segments and 13 reverse primers for TCR Jbeta segments was used in the multiplex PCR. TCRdb mirrors the immuneACCESS table, restricted to in-frame sequences. Some clones are absent from its copies; in checked studies, under half trace to an unresolved V gene, and the reason for the others is unknown. Recorded for this sample are fewer than 150,000 clones; about four fifths of them occurred a single time. The ten most abundant clones make up around 3.2% of the sample. Sequencing input: PBMCs. Receptors originate from a young man in good health and CMV-seronegative.

This chain uses TRBV27 with TRBJ2-7; 9 bases are a match to TRBD2. CDR1 and CDR2 (germline): MNHEY, SMNVEV (reference sequence). The CDR3 is 18 amino acids. The junction had 11 bases not matched to a gene; V was cut back by 0 bases and J by 2 bases. CDR3 in amino acids: CASSLSLPGLADAYEQYF. Written as DNA, the CDR3 is TGTGCCAGCAGTTTATCCCTCCCGGGACTAGCCGATGCCTACGAGCAGTACTTC.

This clone was seen more than once but under ten times. The gene calls are TRBV11-2 and TRBJ1-4; 8 bases are a match to TRBD1. The V gene's germline CDR1 is SGHAT and CDR2 FQNNGV. The CDR3 extends over 14 amino acids. V was pared by 1 base and J by 8 bases, with 3 bases of the junction left unmatched. The CDR3 DNA follows: TGTGCCAGCAGCTTAGCAGGGGGCTTGGAAAAACTGTTTTTT. This gives the protein CASSLAGGLEKLFF.

The V gene is TRBV6-5, the J gene TRBJ1-2; perhaps TRBD1 as D (6 bases). The germline V gene encodes CDR1 MNHEY and CDR2 SVGAGI. V was pared by 4 bases and J by 7 bases, with 16 bases between. The CDR3 covers 14 residues. CDR3 loop: CASSSSWTDTGYTF. The CDR3 DNA reads TGTGCCAGCAGTTCCAGTTGGACAGATACTGGCTACACCTTC.

In this sample, this clone turned up a few times. The J gene is TRBJ1-2, the V gene TRBV27; D ambiguous. The V end lost 5 bases, the J end lost 4 bases, and 11 bases lay between the germline ends. There are 13 residues in the CDR3. Per the germline V gene, CDR1 is MNHEY and CDR2 is SMNVEV (reference sequence). The CDR3 DNA is TGTGCCAGCAGTCGTACCCCCAGCTATGGCTACACCTTC. It is translated as CASSRTPSYGYTF.

This chain uses TRBV7-3 with TRBJ2-1; 7 bases align to TRBD2. The CDR3 has 14 residues. From germline, CDR1 is SGHTA and CDR2 FQGTGA. The V and J ends lost 3 bases and 6 bases, in that order; junction bases with no gene match: 5. The CDR3 DNA sequence: TGTGCCAGCAGCTTCACCGGGGGGAGCAATGAGCAGTTCTTC. Translating it yields CASSFTGGSNEQFF.

The chain joins TRBV4-3 to TRBJ2-7, with 7 nucleotides matching TRBD1. Germline assignment: CDR1 LGHNA and CDR2 YSLEER. With V trimmed by 4 bases and J by 7 bases, 16 bases remained unmatched. This CDR3 has 16 residues. CDR3 residues: CASSPIGDSGGEEQYF. CDR3 bases: TGCGCCAGCAGCCCCATTGGGGACAGTGGGGGCGAAGAGCAGTACTTC.

The chain is built from TRBV27 and TRBJ2-3; 14 bases agree with TRBD2. The CDR3 runs 18 residues. With V trimmed by 5 bases and J by 4 bases, 11 bases remained unmatched. The V gene's germline CDR1 is MNHEY and CDR2 SMNVEV (reference sequence). In nucleotides, the CDR3 is TGTGCCAGCAGTAAAACCGGGACTAGCGGGAGAGGTGCAGATACGCAGTATTTT. Translated: CASSKTGTSGRGADTQYF.

V is TRBV19 and J is TRBJ2-1, with no clear D. The CDR3 consists of 14 residues. V was trimmed by 2 bases and J by 9 bases, leaving 14 bases between them. Germline values: CDR1 LNHDA, CDR2 SQIVND (reference sequence). The CDR3 region has the DNA TGTGCCAGTAGTATATGGGCCATGTCTGGTGAGCAGTTCTTC. Translation gives CASSIWAMSGEQFF.

Here the CDR3 DNA reads TGCAGCGTTGGACGGGTGCGACAAGAGACCCAGTACTTC. This translates into CSVGRVRQETQYF. V gene TRBV29-1 combines with J gene TRBJ2-5; no definite D call. V lost 4 bases, J lost 2 bases, and 11 bases lay in between. The CDR3 length is 13 residues. Germline V gene lookup returns CDR1 SQVTM and CDR2 ANQGSEA.

The chain has TRBV7-2 and TRBJ2-7; 9 nucleotides match TRBD2. With 5 bases clipped from V and 3 bases from J, the junction kept 8 bases outside the gene matches. The V gene's germline CDR1 is SGHTA and CDR2 FQGNSA. The CDR3 contains 15 residues. The CDR3 DNA reads as TGTGCCAGCAGCATTAGCGGGAGCTTTTACTACGAGCAGTACTTC. Its protein product is CASSISGSFYYEQYF. Together with reference TRBV7-2 and TRBJ2-7, the CDR3 gives the full variable domain: GAGVSQSPSNKVTEKGKDVELRCDPISGHTALYWYRQSLGQGLEFLIYFQGNSAPDKSGLPSDRFSAERTGGSVSTLTIQRTQQEDSAVYLCASSISGSFYYEQYFGPGTRLTVT.

The chain joins TRBV27 to TRBJ2-1, with TRBD1 as a possible D gene (5 bases). V gave up 5 bases and J gave up 3 bases, with 20 bases separating them. Germline assignment: CDR1 MNHEY and CDR2 SMNVEV (reference sequence). The CDR3 is 17 amino acids. The CDR3 is CASSQFIKGEFYNEQFF. The CDR3 bases are TGTGCCAGCAGTCAATTCATCAAAGGGGAATTCTACAATGAGCAGTTCTTC.